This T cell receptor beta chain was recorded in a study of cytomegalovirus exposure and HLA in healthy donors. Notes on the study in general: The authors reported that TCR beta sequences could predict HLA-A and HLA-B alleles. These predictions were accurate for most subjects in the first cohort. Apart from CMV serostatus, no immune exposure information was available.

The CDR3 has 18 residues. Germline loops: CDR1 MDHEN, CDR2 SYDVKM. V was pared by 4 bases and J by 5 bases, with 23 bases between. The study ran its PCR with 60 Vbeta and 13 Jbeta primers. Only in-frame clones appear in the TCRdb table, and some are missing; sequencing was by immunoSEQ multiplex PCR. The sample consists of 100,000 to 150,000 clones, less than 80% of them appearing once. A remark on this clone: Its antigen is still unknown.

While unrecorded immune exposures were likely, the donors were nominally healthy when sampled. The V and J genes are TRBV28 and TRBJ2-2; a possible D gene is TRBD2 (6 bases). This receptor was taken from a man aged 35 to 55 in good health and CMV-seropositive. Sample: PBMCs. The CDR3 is CASSSYGGTGWFTGELFF. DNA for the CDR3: TGTGCCAGCAGTTCGTACGGCGGGACTGGGTGGTTTACCGGGGAGCTGTTTTTT.